The 28 T cell receptor beta chains below all came from one sample that was sequenced in a study of regulatory T cells in long-lasting Graves disease. Arm-PCR of CDR3 regions with iRepertoire HTBI primers generated TCR beta libraries. Using its own MiXCR run on the multiplex PCR reads, TCRdb lists one record per CDR3 protein. Here the sample spans roughly 500,000 distinct CDR3 sequences, 20% to 25% being singletons. As to time point: persistent/refractory GD, antithyroid drugs over 5 years with positive TRAb. Scientists built the TCR library using RNA that was extracted from PBMCs. The sample consisted of peripheral blood mononuclear cells (PBMCs), taken when the disease was refractory, from a patient treated with antithyroid drugs. The source is a female donor with Graves disease.

On this clonotype itself: A much larger clone differs by one base, so this may be a read error. CDR3: CTSSFGLAGGRGRRSSYEQYF. The DNA of the CDR3 is TGTACCAGCAGTTTCGGACTAGCGGGTGGGCGGGGGCGGAGGAGCTCCTACGAGCAGTACTTC. This rearrangement joins TRBV28 to TRBJ2-7; 11 bases agree with TRBD2. Germline CDR1 is MDHEN and CDR2 is SYDVKM. The CDR3 loop spans 21 amino acids.

A word on this clonotype: Lacking the conserved final phenylalanine or tryptophan, this CDR3 likely reflects a read error. The chain links TRBV7-8 to TRBJ1-6; D might be TRBD1 (6 bases). Germline CDR1 is SGHVS and CDR2 is FQNEAQ. This CDR3 is built from 17 residues. Trimming took 1 base from V and 0 from J, leaving 10 bases between them. In DNA form, the CDR3 reads TGTGCCAGCAGCTTAGGGGGGCCTAGCTCCTATAATTCACCCCTCCACCTT. This encodes CASSLGGPSSYNSPLHL.

This sequence joins TRBV19 and TRBJ1-5, with D unclear. The CDR3 spans 14 residues. Germline-derived CDR1 and CDR2 are LNHDA and SQIVND (reference sequence). Trimming removed 5 bases from V and 5 bases from J, with 13 bases in between. CDR3 in DNA: TGTGCCAGTAGTTCCTATGGCCGCGATCAGCCCCAGCATTTT. This encodes CASSSYGRDQPQHF.

Remarks on this clonotype: A much larger clone is a single base away; this may be a read error. The chain uses TRBV7-2 and TRBJ2-7; D gene unclear. Germline CDR1 is SGHTA and CDR2 is FQGNSA. The CDR3 contains 16 residues. The CDR3 DNA sequence: TGTGCCAGCAGCTTAGCACCCGTTATCAGCTCCTACGGGCAGTACTTC. Its translation: CASSLAPVISSYGQYF.

This clonotype was counted only a few times. The rearrangement links TRBV19 to TRBJ2-7; TRBD1 aligns across 8 bases. V lost 3 bases, J lost 5 bases, and 6 bases stayed unmatched. The CDR3 extends over 14 amino acids. Germline assignment: CDR1 LNHDA and CDR2 SQIVND (reference sequence). The CDR3 here is CASSISAGGDEQYF. The CDR3, as DNA: TGTGCCAGTAGTATTTCCGCAGGGGGCGACGAGCAGTACTTC.

This clonotype was counted a few times. The J gene is TRBJ1-2, the V gene TRBV19, with D tentatively TRBD1 (6 bases). Trimming removed 6 bases at V and 6 bases at J, with 11 bases between. There are 12 residues in the CDR3. Germline CDR1 reads LNHDA; CDR2 reads SQIVND (reference sequence). The CDR3 DNA reads as TGTGCCAGTAGAGACCCAGGGGATGGCTACACCTTC. Translation: CASRDPGDGYTF.

This clonotype was counted only a few times. This chain joins TRBV19 and TRBJ1-4, with D possibly TRBD1 on 5 matching bases. The CDR3 sequence is 14 residues long. The ends were cut back, 8 bases at V and 4 bases at J, with 14 bases in the middle. In germline, CDR1 is LNHDA, CDR2 SQIVND (reference sequence). The CDR3 protein is CASSRGRFNEKLFF. The CDR3 bases are TGTGCCAGTTCCCGGGGACGGTTTAATGAAAAACTGTTTTTT.

This clonotype was counted a few times. This chain uses TRBV7-9 with TRBJ1-1; D not certain. Trimming left V 3 bases short and J 0 bases short, with 11 bases between. Germline V gene data show CDR1 as SEHNR and CDR2 as FQNEAQ (reference sequence). The CDR3 is made up of 15 amino acids. This chain's CDR3 is CASSFPADMNTEAFF. The CDR3 DNA follows: TGTGCCAGCAGCTTCCCGGCAGACATGAACACTGAAGCTTTCTTT. Using reference TRBV7-9 and TRBJ1-1 for the parts outside the CDR3, the full variable domain is DTGVSQNPRHKITKRGQNVTFRCDPISEHNRLYWYRQTLGQGPEFLTYFQNEAQLEKSRLLSDRFSAERPKGSFSTLEIQRTEQGDSAMYLCASSFPADMNTEAFFGQGTRLTVV.

This clonotype was recorded many times. The genes are TRBV20-1 and TRBJ1-2, with D unclear. Germline V CDR1 and CDR2: DFQATT, SNEGSKA (reference sequence). CDR3 length: 12 residues. For the CDR3, the DNA is TGCAGCGGGCCCAGTGCTAACTATGGCTACACCTTC. Encoded protein: CSGPSANYGYTF.

This clonotype was detected many times. The V call is TRBV28, the J call TRBJ1-6; 7 nucleotides match TRBD1. The junction had 10 bases not matched to a gene; V was cut back by 6 bases and J by 8 bases. CDR1 is MDHEN, CDR2 SYDVKM, per germline. The CDR3 contains 15 residues. The CDR3 sequence is CASSTPGQSHSPLHF. CDR3 bases: TGTGCCAGCAGCACACCGGGACAGAGCCATTCACCCCTCCACTTT.

The chain uses TRBV10-2 and TRBJ1-4, with TRBD1 matching 8 bases. Trimming at V came to 6 bases and at J to 4 bases, leaving 4 bases not matched to a gene. From germline, CDR1 is WSHSY and CDR2 SAAADI. This CDR3 contains 14 residues. CDR3 DNA sequence: TGCGCCAGCAGCGACAGGGGTGTTAATGAAAAACTGTTTTTT. Its protein is CASSDRGVNEKLFF.

This clonotype was observed many times. The chain recombines TRBV6-1 with TRBJ2-7; D remains unclear. Germline values: CDR1 MNHNS, CDR2 SASEGT. The CDR3 is 13 amino acids. V lost 5 bases, J lost 4 bases, and 12 bases lay in between. CDR3 region: CASSPPDPYEQYF. The CDR3 nucleotides read TGTGCCAGCAGTCCTCCAGATCCGTACGAGCAGTACTTC.

This clonotype was counted many times. This chain joins TRBV6-5 and TRBJ1-1; D remains unclear. Germline V gene sequence: CDR1 MNHEY, CDR2 SVGAGI. Trimming removed 4 bases at V and 1 base at J, with 19 bases between. There are 17 residues in the CDR3. The CDR3 loop reads CASSFTKGRPRNTEAFF. For the CDR3, the DNA is TGTGCCAGCAGTTTTACAAAGGGCCGACCAAGGAACACTGAAGCTTTCTTT.

The sample holds a few counts of this clonotype. This chain connects TRBV4-3 to TRBJ1-1; TRBD1 might be the D (5 bases). CDR1 is LGHNA and CDR2 is YSLEER in the germline V gene. The CDR3 runs 15 residues. The V end was cut by 4 bases, the J end by 0 bases, with 12 bases between. In nucleotides, the CDR3 is TGCGCCAGCAGCCGCGGGACCGAGATGAACACTGAAGCTTTCTTT. Translating it yields CASSRGTEMNTEAFF.

This clonotype was counted ten times or more. The chain uses TRBV7-2 and TRBJ1-6; maybe TRBD1 (5 bases). From germline, CDR1 is SGHTA and CDR2 FQGNSA. This CDR3 is built from 16 residues. V was pared by 5 bases and J by 7 bases, with 18 bases between. The CDR3 region has the DNA TGTGCCAGCAGCCCCGGGACTCCCTTCGACAATTCACCCCTCCACTTT. Translating it yields CASSPGTPFDNSPLHF.

Worth noting for this clonotype: An end of the junction differs from the germline gene, which may be a read error. The chain uses TRBV7-2 and TRBJ2-7; 9 bases agree with TRBD2. The CDR3 contains 16 residues. The germline V gene encodes CDR1 SGHTA and CDR2 FQGNSA. CDR3 in amino acids: CACSPRGAGGIVEQYF. The CDR3 DNA sequence: TGTGCCTGCAGCCCCCGAGGGGCGGGAGGGATTGTCGAGCAGTACTTC.

The CDR3 loop reads CASSFSLDGELFF. The CDR3 DNA sequence: TGTGCCAGCAGCTTCAGTCTGGACGGGGAGCTGTTTTTT. V is TRBV6-1 and J is TRBJ2-2; D call uncertain. The length of the CDR3 is 13 residues. In germline, CDR1 is MNHNS, CDR2 SASEGT. V was shortened by 6 bases and J by 7 bases, with 12 bases between the two germline ends.

V and J are TRBV20-1 and TRBJ2-7; TRBD1 matches 8 bases. Per the germline V gene, CDR1 is DFQATT and CDR2 is SNEGSKA (reference sequence). Germline trimming cut 5 bases from V and 0 bases from J; bases unmatched to any gene: 12. The CDR3 has 16 residues. The CDR3 reads CSAEKMGTGASYEQYF. CDR3 sequence (DNA): TGCAGTGCTGAGAAAATGGGGACAGGCGCCTCCTACGAGCAGTACTTC.

This clonotype was recorded a few times. The chain combines TRBV7-2 with TRBJ1-1, with a weak D call TRBD1 (5 bases). The CDR3 loop spans 16 amino acids. The V end lost 2 bases, the J end lost 6 bases, and 19 bases lay between the germline ends. Germline V lookup: CDR1 SGHTA, CDR2 FQGNSA. The CDR3 nucleotides read TGTGCCAGCAGCTTAAGCAGGGCGACGCGGGGGTCTGAAGCTTTCTTT. This codes for CASSLSRATRGSEAFF.

This clonotype was recorded many times. This chain links TRBV11-3 with TRBJ2-5, with a tentative D call TRBD2 (6 bases). CDR1 is SGHNT, CDR2 YENEEA, per germline. Trimming took 4 bases from V and 2 from J, leaving 11 bases between them. The CDR3 totals 14 residues. CDR3: CASSSGGWQETQYF. The DNA of the CDR3 is TGTGCCAGCAGCTCCGGGGGTTGGCAAGAGACCCAGTACTTC.

The chain links TRBV30 to TRBJ1-4; perhaps TRBD1 as D (6 bases). CDR1 and CDR2 (germline): GTSNPN, SVGIG (reference sequence). V was pared by 2 bases and J by 8 bases, with 18 bases between. The CDR3 contains 15 residues. This chain's CDR3 is CAWSSPGRGREKLFF. DNA of the CDR3: TGTGCCTGGAGTTCACCTGGCAGGGGAAGAGAAAAACTGTTTTTT.

The chain joins TRBV4-1 to TRBJ1-4, with 10 bases matching TRBD1. Germline lookup yields CDR1 MGHRA and CDR2 YSYEKL. The junction had 6 bases not matched to a gene; V was cut back by 6 bases and J by 8 bases. The CDR3 totals 14 residues. The CDR3 loop reads CASRRQGAGEKLFF. DNA of the CDR3: TGCGCCAGCAGACGACAGGGGGCCGGCGAAAAACTGTTTTTT.

This clonotype was seen more than once but under ten times. The chain combines TRBV27 with TRBJ2-7; either TRBD1 or TRBD2 may supply D (5 bases each). V lost 2 bases, J lost 2 bases, and 10 bases lay in between. Germline-derived CDR1 and CDR2 are MNHEY and SMNVEV (reference sequence). The CDR3 length is 14 residues. The CDR3 DNA follows: TGTGCCAGCAGTTTAGGGACCTTAACCTACGAGCAGTACTTC. Amino acids: CASSLGTLTYEQYF.

This clonotype was seen ten or more times. This chain's CDR3 is CASSLSQGRGVNTEAFF. The CDR3 DNA sequence: TGTGCCAGCAGTTTATCACAGGGGCGCGGGGTGAACACTGAAGCTTTCTTT. This chain links TRBV28 with TRBJ1-1, with 7 bases identical to TRBD1. Germline CDR1 is MDHEN and CDR2 is SYDVKM. The CDR3 spans 17 residues. V was pared by 1 base and J by 0 bases, with 8 bases of the junction left unmatched.

This clonotype came up once. This chain uses TRBV19 with TRBJ2-7, with a weak D call TRBD2 (5 bases). Trimming took off 6 bases at V and 7 bases at J, with 16 bases between the two ends. CDR1 and CDR2 from the germline V gene are LNHDA and SQIVND (reference sequence). This CDR3 comprises 13 residues. In DNA form, the CDR3 reads TGTGCCAGTAGCATATCCTGGCCGGGGGAGCAGTACTTC. Its protein product is CASSISWPGEQYF.

V is TRBV10-3 and J is TRBJ1-4; possibly TRBD1 for D (5 bases). V lost 9 bases, J lost 2 bases, and 19 bases lay in between. Germline V gives CDR1 ENHRY, CDR2 SYGVKD. This CDR3 region has 16 residues. This chain's CDR3 is CAILGDGKQTNEKLFF. The CDR3 DNA is TGTGCCATTCTGGGGGACGGAAAGCAGACTAATGAAAAACTGTTTTTT.

This clonotype was seen many times. CDR3 sequence (DNA): TGTGCCAGCACGGCGCGGCAGTACTATGGCTACACCTTC. It translates to CASTARQYYGYTF. The V and J genes are TRBV28 and TRBJ1-2; D ambiguous. The CDR3 contains 13 residues. CDR1 and CDR2 from the germline V gene are MDHEN and SYDVKM. Trimming cost V 7 bases and J 3 bases, with 12 bases left between them.

This clonotype was observed a few times. This chain links TRBV20-1 with TRBJ2-7; D may be TRBD2 (6 bases). V lost 0 bases, J lost 3 bases, and 12 bases lay in between. Germline V CDR1 and CDR2: DFQATT, SNEGSKA (reference sequence). The CDR3 runs 14 residues. CDR3 coding DNA: TGCAGTGCTAGAGATAGGAGGGGAGACTACGAGCAGTACTTC. Amino acid sequence: CSARDRRGDYEQYF.